This is a list of T cell receptor beta chains from one sample in a study of identical twins. TCRdb ran MiXCR on the 5' RACE reads and lists one entry per CDR3 protein. Of some 560,000 distinct CDR3 sequences listed, 9% to 10% are singletons. The sample was also reused in another study, on yellow fever vaccine responses in identical twins.

Material for sequencing was PBMCs. These receptor sequences come from a woman aged 18-35 years in good health. Both conserved end residues are part of each CDR3. The D gene is left open where the match is weak. Part of the rows lack a size; the others show once, few, many or a class for expanded clones.

D: .; V: TRBV6-5; size: .; J: TRBJ1-1; DNA: TGTGCCAGCAGTTTCCTGATGAACACTGAAGCTTTCTTT; CDR3: CASSFLMNTEAFF
D: .; V: TRBV18; size: many; J: TRBJ1-1; DNA: TGTGCCAGCTCACCATCACATCTAGGGAACACTGAAGCTTTCTTT; CDR3: CASSPSHLGNTEAFF
D: .; V: TRBV2; size: few; J: TRBJ2-7; DNA: TGTGCCAGCAGTGCGGGCCCGTACGAGCAGTACTTC; CDR3: CASSAGPYEQYF
D: TRBD2; V: TRBV30; size: .; J: TRBJ2-5; DNA: TGTGCCTGGAGGGGACTAGAGATGGAGACCCAGTACTTC; CDR3: CAWRGLEMETQYF
D: .; V: TRBV28; size: .; J: TRBJ2-7; DNA: TGTGCCAGCAGATTGGCAGGGGCCCGAGTCGAGCAGTACTTC; CDR3: CASRLAGARVEQYF
D: TRBD2; V: TRBV29-1; size: many; J: TRBJ2-5; DNA: TGCAGCGTCCCCCCTAGCGGGTACCAAGAGACCCAGTACTTC; CDR3: CSVPPSGYQETQYF
D: .; V: TRBV6-1; size: .; J: TRBJ1-5; DNA: TGTGCCAGCAGACGGGACTTTAGCAATCAGCCCCAGCATTTT; CDR3: CASRRDFSNQPQHF
D: TRBD2; V: TRBV5-1; size: few; J: TRBJ2-7; DNA: TGCGCCAGCAGCAAAGGACTAGCCCCCGCACTTTACGAGCAGTACTTC; CDR3: CASSKGLAPALYEQYF
D: .; V: TRBV7-8; size: many; J: TRBJ2-2; DNA: TGTGCCAGCAGCCTCGTCGGGGGTAGAGACACCGGGGAGCTGTTTTTT; CDR3: CASSLVGGRDTGELFF
D: .; V: TRBV6-2/TRBV6-3; size: many; J: TRBJ2-6; DNA: TGTGCCAGCAGTTACAACTCTGGGGCCAACGTCCTGACTTTC; CDR3: CASSYNSGANVLTF
D: .; V: TRBV5-1; size: .; J: TRBJ2-1; DNA: TGCGCCAGCAGCTTGGTGGTAAGCCGGGATGAGCAGTTCTTC; CDR3: CASSLVVSRDEQFF
D: .; V: TRBV28; size: few; J: TRBJ2-7; DNA: TGTGCCAGCAGGTCGGAAGGGGACCCCTACGAGCAGTACTTC; CDR3: CASRSEGDPYEQYF
D: .; V: TRBV3-1; size: .; J: TRBJ1-2; DNA: TGTGCCAGCAGCTCTCTGACAGGCTCCCTCTATGGCTACACCTTC; CDR3: CASSSLTGSLYGYTF
D: .; V: TRBV20-1; size: many; J: TRBJ2-1; DNA: TGCAGTGCGAGTAGCGCATCGAGCTCCTACAATGAGCAGTTCTTC; CDR3: CSASSASSSYNEQFF
D: .; V: TRBV12-3/TRBV12-4; size: .; J: TRBJ1-2; DNA: TGTGCCAGCAGTTTTCAATTCGGATACACGGAGTCTGGCTACACCTTC; CDR3: CASSFQFGYTESGYTF
D: .; V: TRBV10-3; size: few; J: TRBJ2-7; DNA: TGTGCCATCAGTGAGTCGAACAGGGAAGACGAGCAGTACTTC; CDR3: CAISESNREDEQYF
D: TRBD2; V: TRBV5-1; size: once; J: TRBJ2-5; DNA: TGCGCCAGCAGCTGGGTAGATGGGACTAGCGGCCAAGAGACCCAGTACTTC; CDR3: CASSWVDGTSGQETQYF
D: .; V: TRBV11-2; size: few; J: TRBJ2-2; DNA: TGTGCCAGCAGCTTAGACACAGGGTTTATTCCCGGGGAGCTGTTTTTT; CDR3: CASSLDTGFIPGELFF
D: TRBD2; V: TRBV4-2; size: .; J: TRBJ2-5; DNA: TGTGCCAGCAGCCAAGGACTAGCGGGAGGGCCGGGTGAAGAGACCCAGTACTTC; CDR3: CASSQGLAGGPGEETQYF
D: TRBD1; V: TRBV29-1; size: few; J: TRBJ1-6; DNA: TGCAGCGTTCCGGCAGGGGACAGCAATTCACCCCTCCACTTT; CDR3: CSVPAGDSNSPLHF
D: TRBD2; V: TRBV6-2/TRBV6-3; size: .; J: TRBJ2-1; DNA: TGTGCCAGCAGTTACTCGAATCTAGCGGGAGGGCTTAGGGAGCAGTTCTTC; CDR3: CASSYSNLAGGLREQFF
D: .; V: TRBV7-8; size: few; J: TRBJ2-3; DNA: TGTGCCAGCAGCTTAAGGAAGCAGGTATACACAGATACGCAGTATTTT; CDR3: CASSLRKQVYTDTQYF
D: .; V: TRBV29-1; size: few; J: TRBJ1-1; DNA: TGCAGCGTTGAGGAAGCCAGGGTTTATTCCCAGCGCCACACTGAAGCTTTCTTT; CDR3: CSVEEARVYSQRHTEAFF
D: .; V: TRBV20-1; size: many; J: TRBJ2-7; DNA: TGCAGTGCTAGAGATGGAACCGGGGTCTACGAGCAGTACTTC; CDR3: CSARDGTGVYEQYF
D: TRBD1; V: TRBV12-3/TRBV12-4; size: many; J: TRBJ2-2; DNA: TGTGCCAGCAGTCCCAGACAGGGGGGGGAGGCCGGGGAGCTGTTTTTT; CDR3: CASSPRQGGEAGELFF
D: .; V: TRBV27; size: many; J: TRBJ2-5; DNA: TGTGCCAGCAGTTGGGGACCAGTAAAAGAGACCCAGTACTTC; CDR3: CASSWGPVKETQYF
D: .; V: TRBV12-3/TRBV12-4; size: many; J: TRBJ2-7; DNA: TGTGCCAGCAGTCCACCGGGCCTCTACTACGAGCAGTACTTC; CDR3: CASSPPGLYYEQYF
D: .; V: TRBV3-1; size: .; J: TRBJ2-1; DNA: TGTGCCAGCAGCCAAGACCCCCTAGACAGGGAGGTTTCGTTCTTC; CDR3: CASSQDPLDREVSFF
D: TRBD2; V: TRBV20-1; size: .; J: TRBJ2-5; DNA: TGCAGTGCTAGTGGGCTAGCGGGGGCCGGGGAGACCCAGTACTTC; CDR3: CSASGLAGAGETQYF
D: .; V: TRBV28; size: .; J: TRBJ2-2; DNA: TGTGCCAGCAGTTCGGAAGTAGACACCGGGGAGCTGTTTTTT; CDR3: CASSSEVDTGELFF
D: .; V: TRBV7-6; size: few; J: TRBJ2-5; DNA: TGTGCCAGCAGCACCCGGCTTTCAGAGACCCAGTACTTC; CDR3: CASSTRLSETQYF
D: .; V: TRBV7-2; size: many; J: TRBJ1-5; DNA: TGTGCCAGCAGCTTAAGGTCTGTGGATCAGCCCCAGCATTTT; CDR3: CASSLRSVDQPQHF
D: TRBD2; V: TRBV6-1; size: few; J: TRBJ2-1; DNA: TGTGCCAGCAGTGAATCGGGACTAGCGAATGAGCAGTTCTTC; CDR3: CASSESGLANEQFF
D: TRBD2; V: TRBV11-2; size: .; J: TRBJ2-1; DNA: TGTGCCAGCAGCCTATCATGGGCGGGGGGATCGATTAAGAGTGAGCAGTTCTTC; CDR3: CASSLSWAGGSIKSEQFF
D: TRBD2; V: TRBV7-2; size: few; J: TRBJ2-1; DNA: TGTGCCAGCAGCTTAGCTTTTATTGAGCGGGACTGGGGCAATGAGCAGTTCTTC; CDR3: CASSLAFIERDWGNEQFF
D: .; V: TRBV4-2; size: .; J: TRBJ2-4; DNA: TGTACCAGCAGCCAAGAATCAGGGGTCGGAAACATTCAGTACTTC; CDR3: CTSSQESGVGNIQYF
D: TRBD2; V: TRBV5-1; size: many; J: TRBJ2-4; DNA: TGCGCCAGCAGCTTGGATGCTAGCGGGGCCAAAAACATTCAGTACTTC; CDR3: CASSLDASGAKNIQYF
D: .; V: TRBV20-1; size: few; J: TRBJ2-4; DNA: TGCAGTGCCATACCGGGGAAACTAGCCAAAAACATTCAGTACTTC; CDR3: CSAIPGKLAKNIQYF
D: .; V: TRBV7-2; size: .; J: TRBJ2-1; DNA: TGTGCCAGCAGCTTAGTGGAACTTCACAATGAGCAGTTCTTC; CDR3: CASSLVELHNEQFF
D: TRBD1; V: TRBV11-2; size: .; J: TRBJ2-5; DNA: TGTGCCAGCAGCGTGAGCCGGGACAGGGCGTATGCGAAGACCCAGTACTTC; CDR3: CASSVSRDRAYAKTQYF
D: .; V: TRBV6-1; size: few; J: TRBJ1-1; DNA: TGTGCCAGCAGGATGGCGAACACTGAAGCTTTCTTT; CDR3: CASRMANTEAFF
D: TRBD1; V: TRBV5-1; size: .; J: TRBJ1-1; DNA: TGCGCCAGCAGCTTGGCCAGGGGGCAGGAAGCTTTCTTT; CDR3: CASSLARGQEAFF
D: TRBD2; V: TRBV7-2; size: few; J: TRBJ2-1; DNA: TGTGCCAGCAGCTTAGTCCTAGCGGGAGATGGTGAGCAGTTCTTC; CDR3: CASSLVLAGDGEQFF
D: .; V: TRBV20-1; size: .; J: TRBJ2-5; DNA: TGCAGTGCTCTCGACAGGATTGCAGAGACCCAGTACTTC; CDR3: CSALDRIAETQYF
D: .; V: TRBV11-2; size: few; J: TRBJ2-4; DNA: TGTGCCAGCAGCTTAGGATTCGAGGAAGACATTCAGTACTTC; CDR3: CASSLGFEEDIQYF